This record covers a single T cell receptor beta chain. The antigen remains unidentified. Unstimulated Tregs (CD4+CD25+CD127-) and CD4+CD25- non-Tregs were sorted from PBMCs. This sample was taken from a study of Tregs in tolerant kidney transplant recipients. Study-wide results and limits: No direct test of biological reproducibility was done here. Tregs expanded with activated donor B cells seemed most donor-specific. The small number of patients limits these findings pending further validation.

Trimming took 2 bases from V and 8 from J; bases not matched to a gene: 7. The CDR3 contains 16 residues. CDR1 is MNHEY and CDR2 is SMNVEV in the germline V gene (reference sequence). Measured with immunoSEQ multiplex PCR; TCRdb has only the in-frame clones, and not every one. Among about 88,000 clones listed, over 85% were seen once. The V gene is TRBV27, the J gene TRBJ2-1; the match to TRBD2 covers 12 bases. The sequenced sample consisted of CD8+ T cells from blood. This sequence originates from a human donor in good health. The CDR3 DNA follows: TGTGCCAGCAGTTTAATCCTAGCGGGGGGGCCGGATGAGCAGTTCTTC. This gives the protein CASSLILAGGPDEQFF.